Below are 17 T cell receptor beta chains sequenced from a single sample in a study of neurological immune-mediated disorders. In TCRdb, the 5' RACE reads were re-called with MiXCR into one record per CDR3 protein. The sample has some 48,000 distinct CDR3 sequences, 10% seen once. Sequenced material: PBMCs. The receptor set was obtained from a woman between 40 and 55 years old with HTLV-1-associated myelopathy (HAM/TSP).

This clonotype came up many times. The rearrangement uses TRBV7-2 and TRBJ2-1, with D tentatively TRBD1 or TRBD2 (5 bases each). CDR1 and CDR2 (germline): SGHTA, FQGNSA. V lost 3 bases and J 5 bases, leaving 14 bases between the germline ends. This CDR3 spans 15 amino acids. CDR3 DNA: TGTGCCAGCAGCTTCGGGGCCCCCCAGAACAATGAGCAGTTCTTC. This encodes CASSFGAPQNNEQFF.

The sample holds a few counts of this clonotype. The V and J genes are TRBV18 and TRBJ1-1; D is unresolved. Germline CDR1 reads KGHSH; CDR2 reads LQKENI. V was cut by 2 bases and J by 4 bases, with 14 bases left in between. CDR3 length: 15 amino acids. CDR3: CASSPLTSKGTEAFF. The CDR3 region has the DNA TGTGCCAGCTCACCATTGACCAGTAAAGGCACTGAAGCTTTCTTT.

This clonotype was recorded at least ten times. The chain has TRBV12-3 or TRBV12-4 and TRBJ2-3, with D possibly TRBD1 on 5 matching bases. The CDR3 runs to 17 residues. V was shortened by 1 base and J by 2 bases, with 16 bases between the two germline ends. This chain's CDR3 is CASSLVGPQGDTDTQYF. The CDR3 DNA reads TGTGCCAGCAGTTTAGTAGGCCCCCAAGGGGACACAGATACGCAGTATTTT.

The J gene is TRBJ2-3, the V gene TRBV5-6; D is perhaps TRBD1 or TRBD2 (6 bases each). V gave up 4 bases and J gave up 6 bases, with 18 bases separating them. The CDR3 has 15 residues. CDR1 and CDR2 (germline): SGHDT, YYEEEE. CDR3: CASSPLGRGRDTQYF. In DNA, the CDR3 is TGTGCCAGCAGCCCGCTCGGACGGGGGCGGGATACGCAGTATTTT.

CDR3 nucleotide sequence: TGCGCCAGCAGCTTGACATCAGCGGGGACCTACACCGGGGAGCTGTTTTTT. It specifies CASSLTSAGTYTGELFF. This chain joins TRBV5-1 and TRBJ2-2, with 7 bases that match TRBD2. The junction had 9 bases not matched to a gene; V was cut back by 1 base and J by 3 bases. Per the germline V gene, CDR1 is SGHRS and CDR2 is YFSETQ. The CDR3 spans 17 residues.

There are many counts of this clonotype. The chain joins TRBV11-3 to TRBJ1-2; TRBD1 matches 11 bases. CDR3 size: 16 residues. Germline lookup yields CDR1 SGHNT and CDR2 YENEEA. V gave up 5 bases and J gave up 5 bases; unmatched junction bases: 10. CDR3 sequence: CASSPQGQGASYGYTF. The CDR3 region has the DNA TGTGCCAGCAGCCCCCAAGGACAGGGGGCGAGTTATGGCTACACCTTC.

This clonotype was picked up many times. The genes are TRBV5-1 and TRBJ1-5; 12 bases agree with TRBD1. CDR1 is SGHRS and CDR2 is YFSETQ in the germline V gene. J lost 7 bases, V lost 4 bases, and 9 bases had no gene match. CDR3 length equals 16 residues. In DNA, the CDR3 is TGCGCCAGCAGCCCAGGGACAGGGGGCGAGATCCAGCCCCAGCATTTT. It is translated as CASSPGTGGEIQPQHF.

A note on this clonotype: One end of the junction does not line up with germline, which may come from a read error. The rearrangement uses TRBV18 and TRBJ2-3; 8 nucleotides match TRBD1. Germline V gene data show CDR1 as KGHSH and CDR2 as LQKENI. This CDR3 comprises 15 residues. CDR3 in amino acids: CASSPDRASTETQYF. CDR3 nucleotide sequence: TGTGCCAGCTCACCGGACAGGGCTAGCACAGAGACGCAGTATTTT.

The table lists this clonotype with many counts. The chain uses TRBV5-4 and TRBJ2-1; D gene uncertain. The germline V gene has CDR1 SGHNT and CDR2 YYREEE (reference sequence). CDR3 length equals 12 residues. The V end was cut by 0 bases, the J end by 10 bases, with 8 bases between. CDR3 nucleotide sequence: TGTGCCAGCAGCTTGGGCGGCAGCGAGCAGTTCTTC. Residues: CASSLGGSEQFF.

This clonotype showed up many times. This chain connects TRBV15 to TRBJ1-1, with 8 bases identical to TRBD1. This CDR3 contains 16 residues. V shed 0 bases, J shed 1 base, and the junction held 4 bases outside the gene matches. CDR1 is LNHNV and CDR2 is YYDKDF in the germline V gene (reference sequence). The CDR3 region is CATSRDPGQGNTEAFF. CDR3 coding DNA: TGTGCCACCAGCAGAGATCCTGGACAGGGGAACACTGAAGCTTTCTTT.

This clonotype was observed at least ten times. The chain employs TRBV7-8 and TRBJ2-7; no clear D gene. The V end was cut by 2 bases, the J end by 3 bases, with 5 bases between. Germline CDR1 is SGHVS and CDR2 is FQNEAQ. The CDR3 runs to 12 residues. CDR3 nucleotide sequence: TGTGCCAGCAGCTTACCGGGCTACGAGCAGTACTTC. Translated, it gives CASSLPGYEQYF.

V gene TRBV5-6 combines with J gene TRBJ1-4; D is ambiguous. Germline assignment: CDR1 SGHDT and CDR2 YYEEEE. Trimming cost V 0 bases and J 5 bases, with 11 bases left between them. The CDR3 sequence is 15 residues long. Written as DNA, the CDR3 is TGTGCCAGCAGCTTGGGAAGGACGGCAAATGAAAAACTGTTTTTT. This gives the protein CASSLGRTANEKLFF.

Many counts were recorded for this clonotype. V is TRBV6-2 or TRBV6-3 and J is TRBJ2-7; a weak D match, TRBD1 (6 bases). CDR1 and CDR2 (germline): MNHEY, SVGEGT. The CDR3 totals 16 residues. V lost 6 bases, J lost 2 bases, and 20 bases lay in between. The chain's CDR3 is CASSPERIEGAYEQYF. CDR3 sequence (DNA): TGTGCCAGCAGCCCAGAACGTATCGAGGGGGCCTACGAGCAGTACTTC.

A word on this clonotype: Mismatch with germline at one junction end may stem from a read error. The genes are TRBV7-6 and TRBJ1-1; D may be TRBD1 (5 bases). The CDR3 consists of 14 residues. Germline CDR1 reads SGHVS; CDR2 reads FNYEAQ. The CDR3 loop is CASSLVGTNTEAFF. DNA of the CDR3: TGTGCCAGCAGCTTAGTCGGGACGAACACTGAAGCTTTTTTT.

This clonotype was seen many times. V is TRBV5-1 and J is TRBJ2-1, with 7 bases that match TRBD1. There are 17 residues in the CDR3. The V gene's germline CDR1 is SGHRS and CDR2 YFSETQ. Losses at the gene ends were 0 bases for V and 0 bases for J; bases not matched to a gene: 6. The CDR3 sequence is CASSLESWDSSYNEQFF. The CDR3 nucleotides read TGCGCCAGCAGCTTGGAAAGCTGGGACAGCTCCTACAATGAGCAGTTCTTC.

This clonotype was recorded many times. The chain recombines TRBV12-3 or TRBV12-4 with TRBJ2-1; D is possibly TRBD2 (5 bases). The CDR3 is 14 residues long. Trimming left V 3 bases short and J 7 bases short, with 13 bases between. The CDR3 DNA reads TGTGCCAGCAGTTTTTCGCCTCCGGGAAATGAGCAGTTCTTC. Translation: CASSFSPPGNEQFF.

Ten or more counts support this clonotype. The chain couples TRBV5-5 to TRBJ1-1; D gene uncertain. This CDR3 has 13 amino acids. The germline V and J ends were trimmed by 2 bases and 3 bases, with 8 bases remaining between them. Germline CDR1 is SGHKS and CDR2 is YYEKEE (reference sequence). The CDR3 bases are TGTGCCAGCAGCTTAATGGGAGACACTGAAGCTTTCTTT. As protein: CASSLMGDTEAFF.